This record concerns one TCR beta chain sequence. The CDR3 contains 15 residues. J gave up 7 bases and V 8 bases, and 12 bases lay outside the gene matches. Germline loops: CDR1 MNHEY, CDR2 SMNVEV (reference sequence). Seattle's enrolled individuals joined amid active infection and were then monitored longitudinally. The data were obtained in a study of blood T cell repertoires in COVID-19. Study details: The study drew acute and convalescent COVID-19 samples from the United States, Italy and Spain. PBMCs, B-cell-depleted T cells, or T cells provided the cDNA or gDNA that made up the material.

Measured with immunoSEQ multiplex PCR; TCRdb has only the in-frame clones, and not every one. Of 150,000 to 200,000 clones in the sample, around 92% are singletons; the top ten hold roughly 5%. Sequenced material: peripheral blood. The chain couples TRBV27 to TRBJ1-3, with 9 bases aligning to TRBD1. The receptor was isolated from a man between 25 and 39 years old with COVID-19, enrolled during active disease. The CDR3, as DNA: TGTGCCAGCGGGACCGGGACAGGGAGCTGGAACACCATATATTTT. Its translation: CASGTGTGSWNTIYF.